These T cell receptor beta chains were read from a single sample in a study of cytomegalovirus exposure and HLA in healthy donors. The table came from immunoSEQ multiplex PCR; TCRdb's copy has only in-frame clones and leaves some out. The sample yields around 150,000 clones, around 80% seen once. The sample comprised PBMCs. Receptors were obtained from a male donor in good health and CMV-seronegative. CDR3s include the opening cysteine and the closing phenylalanine or tryptophan. D genes are given only for firm matches. Clone size is stated in some rows and not others, as once, few, many or a class when expanded.

j_call clone_size d_call v_call cdr3_aa cdr3_nt
TRBJ2-7 . . TRBV5-1 CASSRDISSYEQYF TGCGCCAGCAGCCGGGACATTAGCTCCTACGAGCAGTACTTC
TRBJ2-5 . . TRBV4-1 CASGQDAEETQYF TGCGCCAGCGGCCAAGATGCGGAAGAGACCCAGTACTTC
TRBJ2-7 . . TRBV10-3 CAIRPNLSEEQYF TGTGCCATCAGGCCCAATTTATCCGAGGAGCAGTACTTC
TRBJ2-3 . . TRBV5-1 CASSVTGTDTQYF TGCGCCAGCAGCGTCACAGGCACAGATACGCAGTATTTT
TRBJ1-2 . . TRBV28 CASSSPGDGYTF TGTGCCAGCAGTTCCCCAGGGGATGGCTACACCTTC
TRBJ2-2 . TRBD1 TRBV6-5 CASRQGAPGELFF TGTGCCAGCCGACAGGGGGCTCCCGGGGAGCTGTTTTTT
TRBJ2-5 . . TRBV7-6 CASSLVAGAETQYF TGTGCCAGCAGCTTAGTTGCGGGGGCAGAGACCCAGTACTTC
TRBJ2-7 . . TRBV9 CASSPGIRGYEQYF TGTGCCAGCAGCCCCGGGATCCGAGGGTACGAGCAGTACTTC
TRBJ1-1 . . TRBV5-1 CASSLSGTEAFF TGCGCCAGCAGCTTATCCGGGACTGAAGCTTTCTTT
TRBJ2-4 . TRBD2 TRBV5-1 CASSLDLGGANIQYF TGCGCCAGCAGCTTGGATCTCGGGGGGGCAAACATTCAGTACTTC
TRBJ2-7 . TRBD1 TRBV28 CASFTGTGSAEQYF TGTGCCAGCTTTACCGGGACAGGGTCAGCCGAGCAGTACTTC
TRBJ1-6 . TRBD1 TRBV10-3 CAIQNHGQGNSPLHF TGTGCCATCCAAAACCACGGACAGGGTAATTCACCCCTCCACTTT
TRBJ1-1 . . TRBV7-8 CASSLGVAIRAGGSNTEAFF TGTGCCAGCAGCTTAGGGGTGGCTATAAGGGCAGGAGGGTCGAACACTGAAGCTTTCTTT
TRBJ2-4 . . TRBV6-6 CASSYPPDTKNIQYF TGTGCCAGCAGTTACCCCCCCGACACCAAAAACATTCAGTACTTC
TRBJ2-7 few . TRBV6-5 CASSMDMQSSYEQYF TGTGCCAGCAGTATGGACATGCAGAGCTCCTACGAGCAGTACTTC
TRBJ2-3 . TRBD1 TRBV5-4 CASSQDRGRFYGTDTQYF TGTGCCAGCAGCCAGGACAGGGGGCGCTTTTATGGCACAGATACGCAGTATTTT
TRBJ2-7 . TRBD1 TRBV5-4 CASSPRDRDQWEQYF TGTGCCAGCAGCCCCAGGGACAGGGACCAGTGGGAGCAGTACTTC
TRBJ1-2 few TRBD1 TRBV6-1 CASRIPGGLGGYTF TGTGCCAGCAGGATTCCAGGGGGCTTGGGTGGCTACACCTTC
TRBJ1-4 . TRBD1 TRBV6-1 CASSDREGGNEKLFF TGTGCCAGCAGCGACAGGGAAGGGGGTAATGAAAAACTGTTTTTT
TRBJ1-5 . . TRBV2 CASSGAGTGNQPQHF TGTGCCAGCAGTGGGGCAGGCACAGGCAATCAGCCCCAGCATTTT
TRBJ2-7 . . TRBV6-1 CASSEVGEGEQYF TGTGCCAGCAGTGAGGTAGGGGAAGGCGAGCAGTACTTC
TRBJ2-7 . TRBD1 TRBV7-8 CASSLATLTGMRGYEQYF TGTGCCAGCAGCTTAGCCACCCTGACAGGGATGAGGGGATACGAGCAGTACTTC
TRBJ2-1 . TRBD1 TRBV27 CASSSDRGIYNEQFF TGTGCCAGCAGTTCAGACAGGGGTATTTACAATGAGCAGTTCTTC
TRBJ1-1 . . TRBV5-4 CASSLGGLQGNTEAFF TGTGCCAGCAGCTTGGGGGGGCTCCAGGGGAACACTGAAGCTTTCTTT
TRBJ2-6 . TRBD1 TRBV18 CASSPRGQGSGANVLTF TGTGCCAGCTCCCCCCGGGGACAGGGCTCTGGGGCCAACGTCCTGACTTTC
TRBJ2-2 . . TRBV6-6 CASSLSISSNTGELFF TGTGCCAGCAGTCTATCAATTTCCTCGAACACCGGGGAGCTGTTTTTT
TRBJ1-1 . . TRBV7-2 CASSPRGGEQAFF TGTGCCAGCAGCCCCCGGGGGGGGGAGCAAGCTTTCTTT
TRBJ1-1 few . TRBV29-1 CSVQTRPRGDDTEAFF TGCAGCGTTCAAACTCGACCGCGGGGCGACGACACTGAAGCTTTCTTT